The rows below give T cell receptor beta chains drawn from one sample of a study of cytomegalovirus exposure and HLA in healthy donors. This table comes from immunoSEQ multiplex PCR, and its TCRdb copy is limited to in-frame clones, with some not included. The sample yields around 150,000 clones, roughly four fifths seen once. The sequenced sample was PBMCs. These TCRs come from a young woman in good health and CMV-seronegative. CDR3s include the opening cysteine and the closing phenylalanine or tryptophan. A D gene is named only where the DNA matches it firmly. Part of the rows lack a size; the others show once, few, many or a class for expanded clones.

>TRBJ2-4|TRBV7-2|NA|NA
TGTGCCAGCAGCCCCCCCCAGGGGTACCAAAACATTCAGTACTTC
CASSPPQGYQNIQYF
>TRBJ1-2|TRBV5-5|NA|TRBD1
TGTGCCAGCAGCTATGGGACACAGGGGTTGTATGGCTACACCTTC
CASSYGTQGLYGYTF
>TRBJ1-1|TRBV18|NA|NA
TGTGCCAGCTCACCCCGGCAGGGTGAAGCTTTCTTT
CASSPRQGEAFF
>TRBJ2-7|TRBV5-1|NA|NA
TGCGCCAGCAGCTTGGGGCCAGGATCCTACGAGCAGTACTTC
CASSLGPGSYEQYF
>TRBJ2-7|TRBV29-1|once|NA
TGCAGCGCCGAAAGCGGGACAGGTCTCTCCTACGAGCAGTACTTC
CSAESGTGLSYEQYF
>TRBJ2-1|TRBV30|once|TRBD2
TGTGCCTGGAGCGGGGGGCGGACTAGCCACTACAATGAGCAGTTCTTC
CAWSGGRTSHYNEQFF
>TRBJ1-6|TRBV6-4|NA|NA
TGTGCCAGCCTTTTTGAGTCCTATAATTCACCCCTCCACTTT
CASLFESYNSPLHF
>TRBJ1-2|TRBV2|NA|NA
TGTGCCAGCAGTCCAGTCGCGGGGGTGGGGGATGGCTACACCTTC
CASSPVAGVGDGYTF
>TRBJ2-3|TRBV14|NA|TRBD1
TGTGCCAGCAGCCCTCAGAGGGCAGGGGGCAAGTATTTT
CASSPQRAGGKYF
>TRBJ1-3|TRBV7-9|NA|NA
TGTGCCGGCAGCCTGTCGAGCTCTGGAAACACCATATATTTT
CAGSLSSSGNTIYF
>TRBJ2-2|TRBV27|once|TRBD2
TGTGCCAGCAGTCCCGGGACTAACACTGGGGAGCTGTTTTTT
CASSPGTNTGELFF
>TRBJ1-2|TRBV6-6|few|TRBD1
TGTGCCAGCAGTTACCCTGGGACAGCAATCTATGGCTACACCTTC
CASSYPGTAIYGYTF
>TRBJ2-3|TRBV9|NA|NA
TGTGCCAGCAGCGTTTCTGGGACTCTCGACCGCACAGATACGCAGTATTTT
CASSVSGTLDRTDTQYF
>TRBJ2-1|TRBV7-8|NA|TRBD2
TGTGCCAGCAGCCCAAGCCGGACTAGCGGGAACAATGAGCAGTTCTTC
CASSPSRTSGNNEQFF
>TRBJ2-7|TRBV29-1|NA|NA
TGCAGCGTTGAATTTCCCCAGGGAATTTTTCCCTACGAGCAGTACTTC
CSVEFPQGIFPYEQYF
>TRBJ2-7|TRBV27|few|TRBD1
TGTGCCAGCAGTTCAGGGGGAGAAGCCTACGAGCAGTACTTC
CASSSGGEAYEQYF
>TRBJ2-7|TRBV4-1|NA|NA
TGCGCCAGCAGCGGCTCCTCGACCTACGAGCAGTACTTC
CASSGSSTYEQYF
>TRBJ1-2|TRBV19|NA|TRBD1
TGTGCCAGTAGTGCACAGGGGGGTGGCTATGGCTACACCTTC
CASSAQGGGYGYTF